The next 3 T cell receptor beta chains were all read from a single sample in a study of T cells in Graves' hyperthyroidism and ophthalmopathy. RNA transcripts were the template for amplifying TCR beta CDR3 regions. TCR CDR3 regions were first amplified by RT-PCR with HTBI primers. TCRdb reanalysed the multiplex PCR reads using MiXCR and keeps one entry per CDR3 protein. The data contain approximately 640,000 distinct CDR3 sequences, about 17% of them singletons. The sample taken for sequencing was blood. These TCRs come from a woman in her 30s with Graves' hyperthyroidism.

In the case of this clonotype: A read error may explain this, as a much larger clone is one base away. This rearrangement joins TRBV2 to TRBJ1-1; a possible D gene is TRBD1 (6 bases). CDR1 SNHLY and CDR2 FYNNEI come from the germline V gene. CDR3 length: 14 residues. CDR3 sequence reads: CAGREGHLNTEAFF. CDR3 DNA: TGTGCCGGCAGGGAGGGACACCTGAACACTGAAGCTTTCTTT.

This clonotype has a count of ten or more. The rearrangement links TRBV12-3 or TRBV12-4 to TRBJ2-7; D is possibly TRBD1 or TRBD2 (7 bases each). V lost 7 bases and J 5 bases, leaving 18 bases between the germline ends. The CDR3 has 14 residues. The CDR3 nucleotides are TGTGCCAGCACCTCAGGGGGAGGGCCAGACGAGCAGTACTTC. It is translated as CASTSGGGPDEQYF.

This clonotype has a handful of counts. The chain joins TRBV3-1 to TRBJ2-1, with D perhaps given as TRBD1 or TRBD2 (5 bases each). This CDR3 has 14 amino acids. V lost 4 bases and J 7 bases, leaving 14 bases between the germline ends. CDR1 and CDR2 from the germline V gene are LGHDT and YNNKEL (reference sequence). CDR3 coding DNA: TGTGCCAGCAGCCCAACTAGGGGAGCGAATGAGCAGTTCTTC. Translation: CASSPTRGANEQFF.